The T cell receptor beta chain described here comes from a study of tumor-infiltrating lymphocytes in primary liver carcinoma. Study information: Regardless of tissue type, samples showed similar yields of roughly 3.5 to 7.5 million productive TCRbeta reads. Study-wide results and limits: Lower overlap was observed for tumor-adjacent and tumor-blood pairs relative to tumor region pairs.

Researchers generated TCR beta cDNA from approximately 520 ng of total RNA, relying on a constant-region primer. Libraries covering TCR beta were generated through three nested multiplex PCR rounds (using a slightly modified ARM-PCR). Both of the initial two PCR rounds ran for about 11 cycles and employed TRBV1-TRBV30 forward primers alongside a C-beta reverse primer. TCRdb analysed the multiplex PCR reads with MiXCR anew, one entry per CDR3 protein. The sample holds around 170,000 distinct CDR3 sequences, less than 65% seen once. The source of the blood RNA was unsorted whole blood, and germline DNA was extracted as well. Comment on this clonotype: Its target is unknown.

The CDR3 length is 18 residues. V gave up 4 bases and J gave up 9 bases; unmatched junction bases: 19. Germline CDR1 is SGHDN and CDR2 is FVKESK. The sequenced sample consisted of peripheral blood. V is TRBV14 and J is TRBJ2-1, with 9 bases that match TRBD2. The receptor's source is a man aged 35-49 years with primary liver carcinoma and hepatitis B virus infection. This CDR3 reads CASSPSGGAGGISSEQFF. The CDR3 DNA reads as TGTGCCAGCAGCCCATCCGGCGGTGCGGGAGGGATAAGCAGTGAGCAGTTCTTC.